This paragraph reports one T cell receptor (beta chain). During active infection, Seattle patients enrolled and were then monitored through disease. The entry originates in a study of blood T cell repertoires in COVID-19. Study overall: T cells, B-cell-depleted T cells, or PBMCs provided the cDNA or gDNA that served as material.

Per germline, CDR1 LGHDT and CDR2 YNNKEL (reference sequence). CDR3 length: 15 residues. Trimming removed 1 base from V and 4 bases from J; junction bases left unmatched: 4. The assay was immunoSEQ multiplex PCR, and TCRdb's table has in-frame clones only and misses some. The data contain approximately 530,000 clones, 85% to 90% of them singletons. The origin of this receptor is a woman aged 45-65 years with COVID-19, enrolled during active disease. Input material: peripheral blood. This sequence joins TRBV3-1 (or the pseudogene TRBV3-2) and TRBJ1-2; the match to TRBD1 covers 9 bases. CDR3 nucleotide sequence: TGTGCCAGCAGCCAAGGGACAGGGGAATCCTATGGCTACACCTTC. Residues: CASSQGTGESYGYTF.